The 16 T cell receptor beta chains below come from one sample, sequenced in a study of blood T cell repertoires in COVID-19. Method: immunoSEQ multiplex PCR; TCRdb's copy keeps in-frame clones and lacks some. This sample carries about 200,000 clones, roughly 82% of them seen once, and the ten largest clones take 4% to 6.5%. The sequenced material came from PBMCs or T cells enriched from blood (not recorded which). The receptor set was obtained from a woman in her sixties with acute COVID-19.

The rearrangement joins TRBV7-2 to TRBJ2-7; TRBD2 matches at 9 bases. The CDR3 covers 16 residues. The V gene's germline CDR1 is SGHTA and CDR2 FQGNSA. The ends lost 0 bases at V and 6 bases at J; junction bases unmatched: 9. In nucleotides, the CDR3 is TGTGCCAGCAGCTTAGCCGGGACTAGCCTTTCTCTCGAGCAGTACTTC. Its translation: CASSLAGTSLSLEQYF.

V is TRBV10-3 and J is TRBJ2-5, with TRBD2 matching over 9 bases. This CDR3 is 15 amino acids long. Losses at the gene ends were 2 bases for V and 5 bases for J; bases not matched to a gene: 6. The germline CDR1 and CDR2 sequences are ENHRY and SYGVKD. CDR3 amino acids: CAISEPREGRETQYF. The CDR3 DNA sequence: TGTGCCATCAGTGAGCCGCGGGAGGGCCGTGAGACCCAGTACTTC.

For the CDR3, the DNA is TGTGCCAGCAGCCACCTGGTTAGCGGGGGGGGGAACAATGAGCAGTTCTTC. Translation gives CASSHLVSGGGNNEQFF. V is TRBV3-1 (or the pseudogene TRBV3-2) and J is TRBJ2-1; 11 bases fit TRBD2. This CDR3 comprises 17 residues. Germline V gene sequence: CDR1 LGHDT, CDR2 YNNKEL (reference sequence). The trim removed 3 bases at V and 5 bases at J, leaving 9 bases unmatched.

The chain carries TRBV7-2 and TRBJ1-1; the D gene is possibly TRBD1 (5 bases). The CDR3 contains 13 residues. Germline V gene sequence: CDR1 SGHTA, CDR2 FQGNSA. Trimming took 8 bases from V and 4 from J, leaving 14 bases between them. CDR3 amino acids: CASLKGWGTEAFF. CDR3 bases: TGTGCCAGCTTAAAGGGGTGGGGCACTGAAGCTTTCTTT.

The table lists this clone with a few counts. The chain carries TRBV10-1 and TRBJ1-1; D remains unclear. V was trimmed by 3 bases and J by 0 bases, leaving 8 bases between them. The germline V gene has CDR1 WNHNN and CDR2 SYGVQD (reference sequence). This CDR3 is 14 amino acids long. CDR3 region: CASSEARMNTEAFF. The CDR3, as DNA: TGCGCCAGCAGTGAAGCCAGGATGAACACTGAAGCTTTCTTT.

This chain links TRBV19 with TRBJ2-2; D may be TRBD1 (6 bases). The CDR3 length is 16 residues. Germline CDR1 reads LNHDA; CDR2 reads SQIVND (reference sequence). V lost 7 bases and J lost 3, with 18 bases in between. The chain's CDR3 is CASKKGEFTDTGELFF. The CDR3 DNA follows: TGTGCCAGTAAAAAGGGGGAATTTACGGACACCGGGGAGCTGTTTTTT.

The rearrangement links TRBV7-8 to TRBJ1-5, with D possibly being TRBD1 (6 bases). The CDR3 is made up of 15 amino acids. The V end was cut by 0 bases, the J end by 7 bases, with 13 bases between. CDR1 and CDR2 (germline): SGHVS, FQNEAQ. CDR3: CASSLARGGGQPQHF. CDR3 in DNA: TGTGCCAGCAGCTTAGCGCGAGGGGGAGGGCAGCCCCAGCATTTT.

The chain couples TRBV6-2 or TRBV6-3 to TRBJ1-2; tentative D call: TRBD1 (5 bases). The germline V gene has CDR1 MNHEY and CDR2 SVGEGT. The V and J ends lost 6 bases and 0 bases respectively, with 14 bases between them. This CDR3 is built from 15 residues. CDR3 amino acids: CASSNPGLANYGYTF. The CDR3 DNA sequence: TGTGCCAGCAGCAACCCGGGACTCGCTAACTATGGCTACACCTTC.

The rearrangement joins TRBV10-2 to TRBJ1-1; D gene unclear. Germline values: CDR1 WSHSY, CDR2 SAAADI. This CDR3 is built from 16 residues. V was pared by 7 bases and J by 0 bases, with 18 bases between. In nucleotides, the CDR3 is TGCGCCAGCACCCCCCAGGCCTTCCTCATGAACACTGAAGCTTTCTTT. This gives the protein CASTPQAFLMNTEAFF.

This clone was observed once. CDR3 region: CASSLGQGADTQYF. In DNA, the CDR3 is TGTGCCAGCAGTCTGGGGCAGGGTGCAGATACGCAGTATTTT. V is TRBV6-5 and J is TRBJ2-3; possible D gene TRBD1, 5 bases. Trimming shortened V by 5 bases and J by 4 bases, and 13 bases separated the two germline ends. The CDR3 is 14 residues long. Germline assignment: CDR1 MNHEY and CDR2 SVGAGI.

This chain uses TRBV4-1 with TRBJ1-2, with D tentatively TRBD1 (5 bases). V lost 5 bases to trimming and J lost 4 bases, with 11 bases between them. Germline values: CDR1 MGHRA, CDR2 YSYEKL. The CDR3 totals 13 residues. This CDR3 reads CASSSADTYGYTF. The CDR3 coding sequence is TGCGCCAGCAGCTCCGCGGACACCTATGGCTACACCTTC.

This clone was detected only once. The chain recombines TRBV5-6 with TRBJ1-1, with D unresolved. The V and J ends lost 4 bases and 5 bases respectively, with 12 bases between them. The germline gives CDR1 SGHDT, CDR2 YYEEEE. The CDR3 is 13 residues long. The CDR3 region has the DNA TGTGCCAGCAGCCCCGCCCCAGGAACTGAAGCTTTCTTT. Translated: CASSPAPGTEAFF.

V usage is TRBV15 and J usage is TRBJ1-2, with D uncertain. Trimming shortened V by 6 bases and J by 6 bases, and 14 bases separated the two germline ends. CDR1 and CDR2 from the germline V gene are LNHNV and YYDKDF (reference sequence). The CDR3 runs 13 residues. The CDR3 region has the DNA TGTGCCACCAGGTCCATCGGTGTCCATGGCTACACCTTC. Its protein product is CATRSIGVHGYTF.

The CDR3 nucleotides are TGTGCCAGCAGTCGCAAAATACAGGGGGCGACGAACACTGAAGCTTTCTTT. Translating it yields CASSRKIQGATNTEAFF. The chain carries TRBV6-6 and TRBJ1-1; TRBD1 agrees at 9 bases. The CDR3 sequence is 17 residues long. V was pared by 5 bases and J by 1 base, with 11 bases of the junction left unmatched. CDR1 is MNHNY and CDR2 is SVGAGI in the germline V gene (reference sequence).

The V and J genes are TRBV19 and TRBJ2-5; 7 positions agree with TRBD1. The length of the CDR3 is 12 residues. CDR1 is LNHDA and CDR2 is SQIVND in the germline V gene (reference sequence). V shed 10 bases, J shed 4 bases, and the junction held 6 bases outside the gene matches. The chain's CDR3 is CATNPGGETQYF. CDR3 sequence (DNA): TGTGCCACCAATCCAGGGGGAGAGACCCAGTACTTC.

The J gene is TRBJ1-5, the V gene TRBV6-6, with D uncertain. Germline V gene sequence: CDR1 MNHNY, CDR2 SVGAGI (reference sequence). The V and J ends lost 5 bases and 7 bases respectively, with 21 bases between them. The CDR3 extends over 16 amino acids. CDR3 region: CASSPWSSGRGQPQHF. The CDR3 bases are TGTGCCAGCAGTCCATGGTCGTCCGGGCGGGGACAGCCCCAGCATTTT.